These 22 T cell receptor beta chains originate from one sample sequenced in a study of shared clonotypes between healthy human individuals (TCRdb year 2020). Library generation was performed with the immunoSEQ multiplex PCR assay. TCRdb took this table from immuneACCESS and kept in-frame rearrangements with V and J called. Such tables lack part of the clones; where checked against another copy, unresolved V genes explain under half of the gap, and the rest is unexplained. This sample gives about 1,900,000 clones in total; about 95% of them show up just once. The ten largest clones add up to around 1% of the sample. CD8 naive samples were obtained by positive selection for CCR7 among CD45RO-negative cells, yielding a CD45RA+CCR7+ population from which TemRA cells were excluded. The sequencing sample was made of naive CD8+ T cells sorted from blood. The sample's cell subset or site label, in plain terms: CD45RA+CCR7+. The source of these receptors is a young man in good health.

The rearrangement links TRBV6-6 to TRBJ2-1; D might be TRBD2 (5 bases). CDR1 is MNHNY, CDR2 SVGAGI, per germline (reference sequence). Trimming pared 0 bases from V and 11 bases from J, leaving 11 bases between. The CDR3 length is 13 residues. The CDR3 DNA is TGTGCCAGCAGTTACTCGAACGGGGATCAGCAGTTCTTC. Residues: CASSYSNGDQQFF.

This chain connects TRBV29-1 to TRBJ2-3, with 11 bases identical to TRBD2. After removal of 1 base from V and 4 bases from J, the junction contained 7 bases not matched to a gene. CDR1 is SQVTM, CDR2 ANQGSEA, per germline. This CDR3 region has 16 residues. CDR3 in amino acids: CSVEVATSGISDTQYF. DNA of the CDR3: TGCAGCGTTGAAGTAGCGACTAGCGGGATCTCAGATACGCAGTATTTT.

This clone was counted a single time. The J gene is TRBJ2-7, the V gene TRBV25-1; D ambiguous. Germline V gene lookup returns CDR1 MGHDK and CDR2 SYGVNS. V was trimmed by 2 bases and J by 3 bases, leaving 5 bases between them. The CDR3 covers 12 residues. As DNA, the CDR3 is TGTGCCAGCAGTGAAGGCAACTACGAGCAGTACTTC. Its protein is CASSEGNYEQYF.

A word on this clone: Other DNA sequences in the same sample also yield this CDR3. This chain joins TRBV7-9 and TRBJ2-2, with D hard to call. Looked up from germline, CDR1 is SEHNR and CDR2 is FQNEAQ (reference sequence). V lost 6 bases to trimming and J lost 3 bases, with 5 bases between them. This CDR3 contains 12 residues. CDR3 bases: TGTGCCAGCAGTCCAGACACCGGGGAGCTGTTTTTT. This codes for CASSPDTGELFF.

This clone was detected a few times. Other nucleotide sequences from this sample produce the same CDR3. The V call is TRBV19, the J call TRBJ2-7, with D hard to call. The CDR3 loop spans 13 amino acids. Trimming pared 1 base from V and 4 bases from J, leaving 8 bases between. Germline V gives CDR1 LNHDA, CDR2 SQIVND (reference sequence). CDR3 DNA: TGTGCCAGTAGTATAGGCCGAGCTTACGAGCAGTACTTC. The encoded protein is CASSIGRAYEQYF. Full variable domain (missing parts from reference TRBV19 and TRBJ2-7): DGGITQSPKYLFRKEGQNVTLSCEQNLNHDAMYWYRQDPGQGLRLIYYSQIVNDFQKGDIAEGYSVSREKKESFPLTVTSAQKNPTAFYLCASSIGRAYEQYFGPGTRLTVT.

As concerns this clone: The sample has other DNA sequences that encode this CDR3 too. J is TRBJ1-2 and V is TRBV27, with 7 bases that match TRBD1. The germline V gene encodes CDR1 MNHEY and CDR2 SMNVEV (reference sequence). CDR3 length: 13 residues. V lost 4 bases and J lost 3; bases outside the gene matches: 2. Here the CDR3 DNA reads TGTGCCAGCAGTTACGGGACAGACTATGGCTACACCTTC. Translating it yields CASSYGTDYGYTF.

A remark on this clone: Additional DNA sequences in this sample encode the identical CDR3. The chain has TRBV27 and TRBJ1-5, with 8 bases identical to TRBD1. Trimming removed 5 bases from V and 0 bases from J; junction bases left unmatched: 6. The CDR3 has 16 amino acids. The germline gives CDR1 MNHEY, CDR2 SMNVEV (reference sequence). The CDR3 is CASSLGQGYSNQPQHF. CDR3 DNA: TGTGCCAGCAGTCTCGGACAGGGTTATAGCAATCAGCCCCAGCATTTT.

The rearrangement links TRBV11-2 to TRBJ2-7; TRBD1 matches at 9 bases. Germline CDR1 is SGHAT and CDR2 is FQNNGV. The CDR3 contains 15 residues. V dropped 0 bases and J dropped 4; count of bases not matched to a gene: 4. The CDR3: CASSLEGTGSYEQYF. The CDR3 DNA follows: TGTGCCAGCAGCTTAGAGGGGACAGGGTCGTACGAGCAGTACTTC.

This clone was found once. The chain employs TRBV7-9 and TRBJ1-6; D may be TRBD1 (5 bases). The germline V and J ends were trimmed by 5 bases and 0 bases, with 14 bases remaining between them. From germline, CDR1 is SEHNR and CDR2 FQNEAQ (reference sequence). This CDR3 has 17 residues. This CDR3 reads CASSGTEKDSYNSPLHF. CDR3 nucleotides: TGTGCCAGCAGCGGGACCGAAAAAGACTCCTATAATTCACCCCTCCACTTT.

This chain links TRBV5-6 with TRBJ2-5; 8 bases are a match to TRBD1. The DNA end lines up better with TRBJ2-7; the J call may be wrong. CDR1 and CDR2 (germline): SGHDT, YYEEEE. This CDR3 is 14 amino acids long. The CDR3 DNA reads as TGTGCCAGCACCCAGGGGGCAGGGTTCCACGAGCAGTACTTC. Residues: CASTQGAGFHEQYF.

This chain joins TRBV4-2 and TRBJ2-7; weak D call: TRBD2 (6 bases). The CDR3 has 17 amino acids. Trimming took 1 base from V and 4 from J, leaving 20 bases between them. Germline values: CDR1 LGHNA, CDR2 YNFKEQ. CDR3 sequence: CASSQAGTLGHSYEQYF. The CDR3 nucleotides are TGTGCCAGCAGCCAAGCTGGGACTCTAGGACACTCTTACGAGCAGTACTTC.

The gene calls are TRBV7-2 and TRBJ1-1; TRBD1 is a possible D gene (5 bases). Germline CDR1 reads SGHTA; CDR2 reads FQGNSA. The CDR3 has 13 amino acids. V lost 3 bases to trimming and J lost 4 bases, with 9 bases between them. CDR3 loop: CASSFGASTEAFF. CDR3 nucleotide sequence: TGTGCCAGCAGCTTTGGGGCATCCACTGAAGCTTTCTTT.

V is TRBV4-1 and J is TRBJ2-2; perhaps TRBD2 as D (6 bases). CDR1 and CDR2 from the germline V gene are MGHRA and YSYEKL. Between the trimmed V and J ends, which lost 5 bases and 5 bases, there was a span of 21 bases. The CDR3 has 17 amino acids. Here the CDR3 DNA reads TGCGCCAGCAGCTTCCGCGGGGTAGCGGAAACGACCGGGGAGCTGTTTTTT. Its protein product is CASSFRGVAETTGELFF.

The V call is TRBV9, the J call TRBJ1-4; 9 bases map to TRBD1. The CDR3 consists of 15 residues. Germline V gene data show CDR1 as SGDLS and CDR2 as YYNGEE. V gave up 0 bases and J gave up 6 bases; unmatched junction bases: 3. The CDR3 DNA follows: TGTGCCAGCAGCGTAGGGGACAGGGCAGATGAAAAACTGTTTTTT. Protein product: CASSVGDRADEKLFF.

The V gene is TRBV13, the J gene TRBJ2-7; 10 nucleotides match TRBD2. This CDR3 contains 16 residues. J gave up 6 bases and V 0 bases, and 8 bases lay outside the gene matches. Germline V CDR1 and CDR2: PRHDT, FYEKMQ (reference sequence). CDR3 sequence (DNA): TGTGCCAGCAGCTTAGGCGGAGAGCGGGAGGGCCTCGAGCAGTACTTC. It encodes CASSLGGEREGLEQYF.

The chain is built from TRBV5-3 and TRBJ2-7; D is unclear. TRBV5-3 is recorded as an ORF, its role being uncertain. V dropped 5 bases and J dropped 2 bases, with 11 bases sitting between them. The CDR3 loop spans 13 amino acids. The CDR3 loop reads CARRSGRAYEQYF. The CDR3 coding sequence is TGTGCCAGAAGATCTGGACGGGCCTACGAGCAGTACTTC.

Notes on this clone: Other DNA sequences from this sample encode an identical CDR3 as well. V and J are TRBV7-9 and TRBJ2-7; D tentatively fits TRBD1 or TRBD2 (5 bases each). The CDR3 sequence is 13 residues long. Germline values: CDR1 SEHNR, CDR2 FQNEAQ (reference sequence). The V and J ends lost 5 bases and 2 bases respectively, with 10 bases between them. The CDR3 spells CASSLTGPYEQYF. CDR3 bases: TGTGCCAGCAGCCTTACGGGACCCTACGAGCAGTACTTC.

The chain couples TRBV13 to TRBJ1-1; the match to TRBD1 covers 7 bases. Trimming cost V 5 bases and J 1 base; bases outside gene matches: 13. The CDR3 runs 17 residues. Germline V gene sequence: CDR1 PRHDT, CDR2 FYEKMQ (reference sequence). The CDR3 sequence is CASSPRLGGWGNTEAFF. DNA of the CDR3: TGTGCCAGCAGCCCGAGACTAGGGGGCTGGGGGAACACTGAAGCTTTCTTT. The complete variable domain, with remaining parts taken from reference TRBV13 and TRBJ1-1, reads AAGVIQSPRHLIKEKRETATLKCYPIPRHDTVYWYQQGPGQDPQFLISFYEKMQSDKGSIPDRFSAQQFSDYHSELNMSSLELGDSALYFCASSPRLGGWGNTEAFFGQGTRLTVV.

The rearrangement joins TRBV27 to TRBJ2-1; D not certain. V was trimmed by 2 bases and J by 4 bases, leaving 9 bases between them. The germline CDR1 and CDR2 sequences are MNHEY and SMNVEV (reference sequence). There are 14 residues in the CDR3. CDR3 nucleotide sequence: TGTGCCAGCAGTTTACCGGATTTTTACAATGAGCAGTTCTTC. Translated: CASSLPDFYNEQFF.

V is TRBV27 and J is TRBJ1-5, with 8 bases lining up with TRBD1. Per the germline V gene, CDR1 is MNHEY and CDR2 is SMNVEV (reference sequence). V shed 3 bases and J 6 bases; nucleotides not matched to a gene: 7. The CDR3 runs to 15 residues. The CDR3: CASSLAAGGSQPQHF. The CDR3 region has the DNA TGTGCCAGCAGTTTGGCGGCAGGGGGCTCTCAGCCCCAGCATTTT.

This rearrangement joins TRBV7-9 to TRBJ1-4; D may be TRBD1 (5 bases). CDR1 is SEHNR and CDR2 is FQNEAQ in the germline V gene (reference sequence). This CDR3 comprises 17 residues. Trimming removed 1 base at V and 5 bases at J, with 17 bases between. CDR3 residues: CASSLGAEGRENEKLFF. The CDR3 DNA sequence: TGTGCCAGCAGCTTAGGCGCCGAGGGGCGGGAAAATGAAAAACTGTTTTTT.

This chain joins TRBV11-2 and TRBJ2-7, with TRBD2 identical over 9 bases. Trimming at V came to 1 base and at J to 4 bases, leaving 11 bases not matched to a gene. This CDR3 has 17 amino acids. From germline, CDR1 is SGHAT and CDR2 FQNNGV. CDR3 DNA: TGTGCCAGCAGCTTAGGGCTAGCGGGATGGCAGAGATACGAGCAGTACTTC. Translating gives CASSLGLAGWQRYEQYF.